The 8 T cell receptor beta chains below come from one sample, sequenced in a study of T cells after yellow fever vaccination. Via MiXCR, TCRdb re-called the 5' RACE reads, giving one row per CDR3 protein. The sample includes 120,000 to 150,000 distinct CDR3 sequences, less than 9.5% seen only once; the top ten take around 0.73%. The source material was CD4+ T cells sorted from PBMCs, sampled 5 days after the yellow fever booster vaccination. The receptors here all came from a man between 25 and 39 years old who received the YFV17D yellow fever vaccine.

Of note for this clonotype: This may stem from a read error, because a much larger clone lies one nucleotide away. The CDR3 DNA is TGCAGCGGGAGAAGGATGGGAGACGGGGAGCTGTTTTTT. As protein: CSGRRMGDGELFF. The chain recombines TRBV29-1 with TRBJ2-2, with D possibly being TRBD2 (5 bases). Germline V gene data show CDR1 as SQVTM and CDR2 as ANQGSEA. Trimming pared 7 bases from V and 7 bases from J, leaving 16 bases between. This CDR3 is 13 amino acids long.

This clonotype has a count of ten or more. The genes are TRBV5-1 and TRBJ2-3; perhaps D is TRBD1 or TRBD2 (5 bases each). Looked up from germline, CDR1 is SGHRS and CDR2 is YFSETQ. The ends were cut back, 0 bases at V and 1 base at J, with 15 bases in the middle. The CDR3 contains 17 residues. The CDR3: CASSLAGPKGGTDTQYF. The CDR3 DNA reads as TGCGCCAGCAGCTTGGCGGGACCCAAAGGAGGCACAGATACGCAGTATTTT.

This clonotype was seen many times. The chain couples TRBV20-1 to TRBJ2-5; 9 bases line up with TRBD2. With V trimmed by 5 bases and J by 4 bases, 11 bases remained unmatched. Per germline, CDR1 DFQATT and CDR2 SNEGSKA (reference sequence). The CDR3 contains 15 residues. This CDR3 reads CSAFRAASGIETQYF. The CDR3 DNA reads as TGCAGTGCTTTCCGAGCCGCTAGCGGGATAGAGACCCAGTACTTC.

As for this clonotype: Possible read error: a much larger clone is one base away. The gene calls are TRBV7-6 and TRBJ2-1, with D hard to call. The germline V gene has CDR1 SGHVS and CDR2 FNYEAQ. There are 15 residues in the CDR3. The V end was cut by 3 bases, the J end by 3 bases, with 12 bases between. CDR3 residues: CASSLQDLGYNEQFF. As DNA, the CDR3 is TGTGCCAGCAGCTTGCAGGACCTAGGCTACAATGAGCAGTTCTTC. Full variable domain (rest looked up from reference TRBV7-6 and TRBJ2-1): GAGVSQSPRYKVTKRGQDVALRCDPISGHVSLYWYRQALGQGPEFLTYFNYEAQQDKSGLPNDRFSAERPEGSISTLTIQRTEQRDSAMYRCASSLQDLGYNEQFFGPGTRLTVL.

This clonotype was observed many times. In nucleotides, the CDR3 is TGCGCCAGCAACCGACTAGCGGGAAACACCGGGGAGCTGTTTTTT. As protein: CASNRLAGNTGELFF. The chain employs TRBV5-1 and TRBJ2-2; TRBD2 agrees at 11 bases. The V gene's germline CDR1 is SGHRS and CDR2 YFSETQ. Germline trimming cut 6 bases from V and 2 bases from J; bases unmatched to any gene: 3. The CDR3 covers 15 residues.

This clonotype has a count of ten or more. V gene TRBV28 combines with J gene TRBJ2-2, with 9 bases matching TRBD1. The CDR3 consists of 15 residues. Germline V gene lookup returns CDR1 MDHEN and CDR2 SYDVKM. V trimming: 7 bases; J trimming: 7 bases; junction bases outside the gene matches: 10. The chain's CDR3 is CASTPHGQGIGELFF. CDR3 DNA: TGTGCCAGCACCCCTCACGGACAGGGGATCGGGGAGCTGTTTTTT.

Many counts were recorded for this clonotype. J is TRBJ2-7 and V is TRBV27; 8 bases align to TRBD2. Per germline, CDR1 MNHEY and CDR2 SMNVEV (reference sequence). The CDR3 runs to 12 residues. The V and J ends lost 2 bases and 6 bases, in that order; junction bases with no gene match: 0. The CDR3 loop is CASSLAGGEQYF. The CDR3 region has the DNA TGTGCCAGCAGTTTAGCGGGGGGCGAGCAGTACTTC.

The J gene is TRBJ2-2, the V gene TRBV7-2; possibly TRBD1 for D (6 bases). The germline CDR1 and CDR2 sequences are SGHTA and FQGNSA. The V end lost 3 bases, the J end lost 7 bases, and 6 bases lay between the germline ends. The CDR3 consists of 12 residues. The CDR3, as DNA: TGTGCCAGCAGCTTCAGGGGCGGGGAGCTGTTTTTT. It specifies CASSFRGGELFF. Variable domain in full (rest from reference TRBV7-2 and TRBJ2-2): GAGVSQSPSNKVTEKGKDVELRCDPISGHTALYWYRQSLGQGLEFLIYFQGNSAPDKSGLPSDRFSAERTGGSVSTLTIQRTQQEDSAVYLCASSFRGGELFFGEGSRLTVL.